This T cell receptor beta chain stems from a study of cytomegalovirus exposure and HLA in healthy donors. Findings and caveats of the study: HLA alleles were associated with some 16,000 TCR beta sequences in a later analysis at 0.05 false discovery rate.

Primers included in the PCR were 60 Vbeta and 13 Jbeta primers. The method was immunoSEQ multiplex PCR; TCRdb's version includes in-frame clones alone and lacks a portion of them. This table has about 90,000 clones, 74% appearing once. The germline CDR1 and CDR2 sequences are MNHEY and SVGAGI. This CDR3 has 15 residues. The trim removed 5 bases at V and 4 bases at J, leaving 4 bases unmatched. Concerning this clone itself: What it recognizes is unknown.

The V and J genes are TRBV6-5 and TRBJ2-1; 11 positions agree with TRBD2. Input material: PBMCs. This sequence originates from a man aged 25-45 years in good health and CMV-seropositive. CDR3 amino acids: CASSKTSGIYNEQFF. In DNA form, the CDR3 reads TGTGCCAGCAGTAAGACTAGCGGGATATACAATGAGCAGTTCTTC.